This T cell receptor beta chain originates from a study of response to subunit inactivated influenza vaccine. Via MiXCR, TCRdb re-called the RT-PCR reads, giving one row per CDR3 protein. Among roughly 500,000 distinct CDR3 sequences listed, 16% were seen once. Points from the study as a whole: The study's authors posited that every seasonal influenza vaccination enlists few new T cells.

About this clonotype itself: The antigen remains unidentified.

This specimen consisted of CD4+ T cells sorted from PBMCs, obtained less than 30 months after vaccination. The TCR originated in a man between 50 and 70 years old who received an inactivated influenza vaccine.

The DNA of the CDR3 is TGTGCCAGCAGCCAAATTTCAGGGAACACTGAAGCTTTCTTT. Its protein is CASSQISGNTEAFF. J is TRBJ1-1 and V is TRBV3-1; no clear D gene. Germline CDR1 LGHDT, CDR2 YNNKEL (reference sequence). V dropped 2 bases and J dropped 1 base, with 8 bases sitting between them. There are 14 residues in the CDR3. Full variable domain (missing parts from reference TRBV3-1 and TRBJ1-1): DTAVSQTPKYLVTQMGNDKSIKCEQNLGHDTMYWYKQDSKKFLKIMFSYNNKELIINETVPNRFSPKSPDKAHLNLHINSLELGDSAVYFCASSQISGNTEAFFGQGTRLTVV.